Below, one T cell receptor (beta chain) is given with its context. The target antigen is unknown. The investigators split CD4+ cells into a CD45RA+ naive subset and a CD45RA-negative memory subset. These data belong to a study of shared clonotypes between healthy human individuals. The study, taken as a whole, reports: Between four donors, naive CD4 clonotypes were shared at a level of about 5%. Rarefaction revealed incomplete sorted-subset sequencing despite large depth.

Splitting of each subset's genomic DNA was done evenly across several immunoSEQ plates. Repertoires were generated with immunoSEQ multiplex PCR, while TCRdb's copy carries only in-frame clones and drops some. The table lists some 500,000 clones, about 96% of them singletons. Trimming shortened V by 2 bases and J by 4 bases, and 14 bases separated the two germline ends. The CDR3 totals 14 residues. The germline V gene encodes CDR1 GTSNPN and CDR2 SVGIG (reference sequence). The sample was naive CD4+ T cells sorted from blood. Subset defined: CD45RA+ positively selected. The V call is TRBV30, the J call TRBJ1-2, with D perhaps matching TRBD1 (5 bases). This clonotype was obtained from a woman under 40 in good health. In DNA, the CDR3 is TGTGCCTGGAGTACTCGACAGAACCCCTATGGCTACACCTTC. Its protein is CAWSTRQNPYGYTF.